One sample yielded the 18 T cell receptor beta chains listed below, sequenced in a study of neurological immune-mediated disorders. TCRdb recomputed calls from the 5' RACE reads with MiXCR, one row per CDR3 protein. The profile shows some 61,000 distinct CDR3 sequences, about 4% of them singletons. The sample comprised PBMCs. Receptors originate from a man aged 25 to 40 with multiple sclerosis.

This clonotype appeared many times. V is TRBV3-1 and J is TRBJ2-1; 10 positions match TRBD2. Germline trimming cut 4 bases from V and 4 bases from J; bases unmatched to any gene: 4. Germline CDR1 reads LGHDT; CDR2 reads YNNKEL (reference sequence). The CDR3 length is 15 residues. Written as DNA, the CDR3 is TGTGCCAGCAGCCTTAGCGGGGGGCAGTACAATGAGCAGTTCTTC. Translating gives CASSLSGGQYNEQFF.

At least ten counts were recorded for this clonotype. This chain joins TRBV20-1 and TRBJ2-3; 8 positions match TRBD2. Germline CDR1 reads DFQATT; CDR2 reads SNEGSKA (reference sequence). This CDR3 comprises 11 residues. V lost 6 bases, J lost 6 bases, and 2 bases stayed unmatched. As DNA, the CDR3 is TGCAGTGCAATAGCGGGGGATACGCAGTATTTT. Protein: CSAIAGDTQYF.

The sample holds many counts of this clonotype. The gene calls are TRBV5-1 and TRBJ2-2; 7 bases align to TRBD1. This CDR3 contains 13 residues. Germline loops: CDR1 SGHRS, CDR2 YFSETQ. Trimming cost V 8 bases and J 6 bases; bases outside gene matches: 7. CDR3 coding DNA: TGCGCCAGTGGGGCCCAGGGGGCCGGGGAGCTGTTTTTT. It specifies CASGAQGAGELFF.

This clonotype was counted many times. The J gene is TRBJ1-1, the V gene TRBV7-9, with TRBD1 identical over 7 bases. Trimming cost V 5 bases and J 7 bases; bases outside gene matches: 10. Germline assignment: CDR1 SEHNR and CDR2 FQNEAQ (reference sequence). This CDR3 is built from 14 residues. The CDR3 coding sequence is TGTGCCAGCAGCCCCCAACAGGGGACAAATGAAGCTTTCTTT. Protein: CASSPQQGTNEAFF.

This clonotype came up many times. This CDR3 reads CASSLDLEKLFF. In nucleotides, the CDR3 is TGCGCCAGCAGCTTGGATCTTGAAAAACTGTTTTTT. This chain joins TRBV5-1 and TRBJ1-4; the D is unclear. Germline CDR1 is SGHRS and CDR2 is YFSETQ. The CDR3 has 12 amino acids. Trimming took off 0 bases at V and 7 bases at J, with 4 bases between the two ends. Variable domain in full (rest from reference TRBV5-1 and TRBJ1-4): KAGVTQTPRYLIKTRGQQVTLSCSPISGHRSVSWYQQTPGQGLQFLFEYFSETQRNKGNFPGRFSGRQFSNSRSEMNVSTLELGDSALYLCASSLDLEKLFFGSGTQLSVL.

This clonotype was seen repeatedly, ten times or more. This chain links TRBV7-8 with TRBJ2-1, with TRBD1 matching 10 bases. Germline values: CDR1 SGHVS, CDR2 FQNEAQ. The CDR3 is made up of 15 amino acids. Trimming cost V 5 bases and J 1 base; bases outside gene matches: 2. The CDR3 region has the DNA TGTGCCAGCAGCCGGACAGGGGGGTCCTACAATGAGCAGTTCTTC. Translated, it gives CASSRTGGSYNEQFF.

In this sample, this clonotype turned up many times. The chain uses TRBV20-1 and TRBJ1-6, with D perhaps TRBD1 (6 bases). The CDR3 totals 13 residues. The germline V gene has CDR1 DFQATT and CDR2 SNEGSKA (reference sequence). Trimming shortened V by 0 bases and J by 9 bases, and 9 bases separated the two germline ends. The CDR3 region has the DNA TGCAGTGCTAGAGACGACAGGTTTTCACCCCTCCACTTT. As protein: CSARDDRFSPLHF.

J is TRBJ2-7 and V is TRBV10-3, with D unclear. V lost 10 bases, J lost 2 bases, and 12 bases lay in between. Germline V gives CDR1 ENHRY, CDR2 SYGVKD. This CDR3 contains 12 residues. CDR3 loop: CATGPNPYEQYF. The CDR3 DNA follows: TGTGCCACCGGACCCAATCCCTACGAGCAGTACTTC.

This clonotype has ten or more counts. The chain couples TRBV20-1 to TRBJ1-2; D is uncertain. Germline values: CDR1 DFQATT, CDR2 SNEGSKA (reference sequence). The CDR3 contains 12 residues. Trimming took off 3 bases at V and 1 base at J, with 6 bases between the two ends. This CDR3 is CSARDSNYGYTF. CDR3 nucleotide sequence: TGCAGTGCTAGGGATAGTAACTATGGCTACACCTTC.

This chain connects TRBV12-3 or TRBV12-4 to TRBJ2-5, with TRBD1 matching 9 bases. CDR3 length: 14 residues. The trim removed 7 bases at V and 4 bases at J, leaving 7 bases unmatched. This chain's CDR3 is CASTYDRGGETQYF. The CDR3 nucleotides read TGTGCCAGCACCTATGACAGGGGGGGAGAGACCCAGTACTTC.

This clonotype came up many times. The gene calls are TRBV6-5 and TRBJ1-5, with TRBD1 matching over 7 bases. Trimming took 4 bases from V and 4 from J; bases not matched to a gene: 7. Germline CDR1 and CDR2: MNHEY and SVGAGI. The CDR3 loop spans 15 amino acids. CDR3 nucleotide sequence: TGTGCCAGCAGTTTCCGCTGGGGACAGAATCAGCCCCAGCATTTT. The encoded protein is CASSFRWGQNQPQHF.

Many counts were recorded for this clonotype. The chain carries TRBV5-1 and TRBJ2-2, with 7 bases fitting TRBD2. Germline trimming cut 4 bases from V and 4 bases from J; bases unmatched to any gene: 4. Germline V gene lookup returns CDR1 SGHRS and CDR2 YFSETQ. This CDR3 spans 14 amino acids. CDR3 sequence reads: CASSPAGSTGELFF. In DNA, the CDR3 is TGCGCCAGCAGCCCAGCGGGGAGCACCGGGGAGCTGTTTTTT. Full variable domain (rest looked up from reference TRBV5-1 and TRBJ2-2): KAGVTQTPRYLIKTRGQQVTLSCSPISGHRSVSWYQQTPGQGLQFLFEYFSETQRNKGNFPGRFSGRQFSNSRSEMNVSTLELGDSALYLCASSPAGSTGELFFGEGSRLTVL.

As for this clonotype: No conserved phenylalanine or tryptophan ends this CDR3, so it is likely a read error. V usage is TRBV20-1 and J usage is TRBJ2-1; possible D gene TRBD2, 5 bases. From germline, CDR1 is DFQATT and CDR2 SNEGSKA (reference sequence). The V end was cut by 1 base, the J end by 6 bases, with 13 bases between. This CDR3 contains 14 residues. This chain's CDR3 is CSARARRGSNEQFN. DNA of the CDR3: TGCAGTGCTAGAGCCCGACGTGGGAGCAATGAGCAGTTCAAC.

This clonotype came up many times. In nucleotides, the CDR3 is TGCAGTGCTCTCCGGGGGGAGGGGGAAAAACTGTTTTTT. Translated: CSALRGEGEKLFF. The chain uses TRBV20-1 and TRBJ1-4; maybe TRBD1 (5 bases). The germline V and J ends were trimmed by 5 bases and 8 bases, with 15 bases remaining between them. CDR1 and CDR2 from the germline V gene are DFQATT and SNEGSKA (reference sequence). The CDR3 length is 13 residues.

This clonotype was counted ten times or more. The V call is TRBV5-1, the J call TRBJ1-1; no definite D call. V was shortened by 0 bases and J by 2 bases, with 17 bases between the two germline ends. This CDR3 is built from 17 residues. Germline V gene data show CDR1 as SGHRS and CDR2 as YFSETQ. The CDR3, as DNA: TGCGCCAGCAGCTTGGCGGCGGATCGAGCACCTAACACTGAAGCTTTCTTT. Protein: CASSLAADRAPNTEAFF.

This clonotype was seen at least ten times. The chain is built from TRBV7-9 and TRBJ1-4; D might be TRBD1 (5 bases). This CDR3 is 15 amino acids long. CDR1 SEHNR and CDR2 FQNEAQ come from the germline V gene (reference sequence). V was trimmed by 6 bases and J by 7 bases, leaving 18 bases between them. This CDR3 reads CASSRDAGKGEKLFF. As DNA, the CDR3 is TGTGCCAGCAGTCGAGATGCAGGGAAAGGTGAAAAACTGTTTTTT.

This clonotype has ten or more counts. V and J are TRBV5-1 and TRBJ1-1; tentative D call: TRBD1 (5 bases). CDR3 length: 14 residues. CDR1 is SGHRS and CDR2 is YFSETQ in the germline V gene. V was shortened by 1 base and J by 5 bases, with 12 bases between the two germline ends. The CDR3 is CASSLSQGRTEAFF. DNA of the CDR3: TGCGCCAGCAGCTTGTCTCAGGGTCGGACTGAAGCTTTCTTT.

This clonotype was seen ten or more times. The rearrangement links TRBV28 to TRBJ2-1; D is unclear. Trimming removed 7 bases from V and 0 bases from J, with 10 bases in between. From germline, CDR1 is MDHEN and CDR2 SYDVKM. This CDR3 comprises 14 residues. The CDR3 sequence is CASKDGSSYNEQFF. CDR3 nucleotides: TGTGCCAGCAAGGACGGCAGCTCCTACAATGAGCAGTTCTTC.